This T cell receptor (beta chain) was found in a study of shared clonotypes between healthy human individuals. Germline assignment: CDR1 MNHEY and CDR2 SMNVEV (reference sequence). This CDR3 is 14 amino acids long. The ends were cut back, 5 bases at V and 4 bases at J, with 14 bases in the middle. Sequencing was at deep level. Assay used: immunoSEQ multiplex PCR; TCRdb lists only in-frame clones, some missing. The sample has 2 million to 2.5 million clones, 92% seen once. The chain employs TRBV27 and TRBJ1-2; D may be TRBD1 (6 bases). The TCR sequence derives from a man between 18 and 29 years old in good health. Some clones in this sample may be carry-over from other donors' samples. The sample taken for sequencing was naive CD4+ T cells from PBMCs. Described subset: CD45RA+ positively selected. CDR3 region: CASSVKGVIYGYTF. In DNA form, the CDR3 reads TGTGCCAGCAGTGTTAAGGGGGTGATCTATGGCTACACCTTC.